This T cell receptor beta chain emerged from a study of identical twins (dated by TCRdb to about 2016). Study-wide context: The study deep-sequenced TCR alpha and beta repertoires from monozygotic twins, unrelated adults of various ages and cord blood to test whether fetal clonotypes persist. Replicate twin experiments were performed at different times using different library preparation protocols to rule out contamination.

Every donor was a healthy Caucasian. Three pairs of female monozygotic twins, all aged about 18 to 30 years, were included in the twin cohort. Positive isolation kits from Invitrogen were used to isolate CD4+ and CD8+ T cell populations. Reading the germline V gene gives CDR1 SGHDT and CDR2 YYEEEE. At the junction V is shortened by 1 base and J by 0 bases, with 13 bases in between. There are 16 amino acids in the CDR3, from cysteine to phenylalanine inclusive. Only CDR3 DNA remains: 48 bases, in frame from the first base. Here is what the overall study found, with its caveats: Abundant cord blood beta clonotypes had fewer insertions, young adult naive repertoires showed a similar but weaker trend, and memory repertoires showed no such trend. Compared with coincidental sharing between unrelated individuals, an excess of low generation-probability sequences was observed among out-of-frame TCR alpha sequences shared between twins. A weaker excess of twin sharing was found in beta out-of-frame sequences because the signal-to-noise ratio was lowered by fewer shared sequences. Invariant T cells such as MAIT and iNKT could partly confound zero-insertion analyses, though diverse VJ usage argued against this for most clonotypes. Out-of-frame TCR alpha sharing in monozygotic twins was systematically underestimated by recombination models, whereas sharing between unrelated individuals was in agreement with the recombination models. Conclusions relied on cross-sectional statistical analysis, since the same donors could not be followed over many years.

Library preparation employed 5' RACE. Sequencing was performed on an Illumina HiSeq 2000. A universal primer binding site was added through template switching, and the final cDNA carried a unique molecular identifier so that TCR cDNA molecules could be counted accurately. Specific primers in the conserved constant-segment region were used to synthesize first-strand cDNA for TCR alpha and beta chains. To control for contamination, every cDNA library was double barcoded, receiving both a SMART-Mk sample barcode and Illumina barcodes. TruSeq adapter sequences along with Illumina sample barcodes were introduced in two successive PCR steps. The Illumina HiSeq platform was used with custom primers to sequence TCR alpha and beta cDNA libraries. Regarding the original processing steps: MiGEC was used to process raw reads and extract unique molecular identifiers, and MiXCR was used to find CDR3 positions. For each individual, recombination models were inferred using an EM algorithm with the repgenHMM and IGoR tools. The analysis of shared clonotypes was done with the tcR package in R, with sharing normalized by the product of cloneset sizes. To study raw recombination free of thymic and clonal selection effects, out-of-frame nonproductive sequences were analyzed. TCRdb redid the processing of the public reads, applying fastp at Q25 and MiXCR, and retained in-frame beta chains. Identical CDR3 proteins give one entry, which carries the most common genes and DNA. None of the V and J calls come from the authors' own analysis; TCRdb made them. This sample is represented by roughly 480,000 distinct CDR3 sequences; 20% to 25% of them were singletons. The ten most abundant clones make up about 2.9% of the sample.

Details on this clonotype: Its antigen remains unidentified. Base qualities are not at hand, and no much larger clone is one base apart.

The sample was also reused in another study, on T cells expressing NK-cell markers. Reported in the second study: In sorted CD3+CD56+NKG2C+, CD3+CD56+NKG2C- and CD3+CD56-NKG2C+ T-cell subsets from about 8 donors, TCR beta-chain repertoires were profiled. Among the eight sequenced donors, seven were HCMV-seropositive and one was HCMV-seronegative. To restrict sorting to alphabetaTCR-expressing T cells, an anti-gammadeltaTCR antibody was added in several experiments. In roughly six donors, the dominant CD3+CD56+NKG2C+ clonotypes ranked among the top 10 CD8+ clonotypes, making up 1.0-7.0% of CD8+ T cells. Those dominant clonotypes were again the most abundant among CD3+CD56-NKG2C+ cells in several donors, at about 28.3-65%. Whether the expanded NKG2C-expressing T cell clones were specific for HCMV antigens was left unclear. Randomly selected healthy volunteers, three men and five women, were used as the eight sequenced donors. A commercial ELISA kit detecting HCMV-specific IgG in serum was used to determine HCMV serostatus. MIGEC was used to demultiplex reads and group the reads by UMI, and MiTCR was used to assemble and quantify clonotypes. To remove erroneous sequences, TCR cDNA sequences were retained only when supported by two or more reads. The tcR package was used for downstream repertoire analysis, and clonotypes were matched across fractions by CDR3 nucleotide sequence plus V segment. VDJmatch was used to annotate antigen specificity against VDJdb, with one amino acid substitution in CDR3 allowed.

Sequencing used CD4+ T cells sorted from blood. The source of this sequence is a woman aged 18 to 35 in good health. Here the chain combines TRBV5-6 and TRBJ2-5, with an unclear D gene assignment. CDR3 region: CASSLYRQTYQETQYF. The sequenced DNA is TGTGCCAGCAGCTTGTACCGGCAAACGTACCAAGAGACCCAGTACTTC. When the CDR3 is completed using the reference TRBV5-6 and TRBJ2-5 genes on either side, the full variable domain is DAGVTQSPTHLIKTRGQQVTLRCSPKSGHDTVSWYQQALGQGPQFIFQYYEEEERQRGNFPDRFSGHQFPNYSSELNVNALLLGDSALYLCASSLYRQTYQETQYFGPGTRLLVL.